A single sample gave rise to the 13 T cell receptor beta chains below, sequenced in a study of T cell changes during pregnancy in multiple sclerosis. Some clones are missing from TCRdb's copy, which holds only in-frame ones; the method was immunoSEQ multiplex PCR. The sample holds tens of thousands of clones, around 90% seen once. Sequencing was performed on peripheral blood, taken in the first trimester of pregnancy. The receptor source for this set is a female donor with multiple sclerosis, enrolled in a pregnancy study.

The chain couples TRBV5-4 to TRBJ2-3, with D tentatively TRBD2 (6 bases). Germline-derived CDR1 and CDR2 are SGHNT and YYREEE (reference sequence). Trimming removed 2 bases at V and 4 bases at J, with 14 bases between. CDR3 size: 15 residues. The CDR3 DNA follows: TGTGCCAGCAGCTTTGGGAGGAGTAGTTCAGATACGCAGTATTTT. Translation: CASSFGRSSSDTQYF.

V gene TRBV10-1 combines with J gene TRBJ1-5, with TRBD1 matching 8 bases. The CDR3 loop spans 19 amino acids. The trim removed 3 bases at V and 2 bases at J, leaving 15 bases unmatched. Germline-derived CDR1 and CDR2 are WNHNN and SYGVQD (reference sequence). The CDR3: CASSDLRTGSFRGNQPQHF. CDR3 sequence (DNA): TGCGCCAGCAGTGACCTCCGGACAGGGTCTTTCCGGGGCAATCAGCCCCAGCATTTT.

This clone was counted only a few times. V and J are TRBV2 and TRBJ2-4; 13 bases align to TRBD2. CDR1 and CDR2 (germline): SNHLY, FYNNEI. The CDR3 runs 16 residues. V shed 4 bases, J shed 0 bases, and the junction held 0 bases outside the gene matches. The CDR3, as DNA: TGTGCCAGCAGTGGGACTAGCGGGAGAGCCAAAAACATTCAGTACTTC. It specifies CASSGTSGRAKNIQYF.

The chain carries TRBV2 and TRBJ2-1, with TRBD2 matching over 9 bases. This CDR3 is built from 14 residues. The J segment lost 8 bases and the V segment lost 6 bases, leaving 8 bases of the junction unmatched. CDR1 is SNHLY, CDR2 FYNNEI, per germline. The CDR3 nucleotides read TGTGCCAGCAGGGCGGGGGTAGCGGGAGATGAGCAGTTCTTC. It translates to CASRAGVAGDEQFF. Full variable domain (rest looked up from reference TRBV2 and TRBJ2-1): EPEVTQTPSHQVTQMGQEVILRCVPISNHLYFYWYRQILGQKVEFLVSFYNNEISEKSEIFDDQFSVERPDGSNFTLKIRSTKLEDSAMYFCASRAGVAGDEQFFGPGTRLTVL.

This rearrangement joins TRBV18 to TRBJ2-6; TRBD2 matches 10 bases. CDR3 size: 19 residues. J lost 4 bases, V lost 3 bases, and 12 bases had no gene match. In germline, CDR1 is KGHSH, CDR2 LQKENI. Written as DNA, the CDR3 is TGTGCCAGCTCACCCTTGGTGGGACTAGCGCAGTTGGGGGCCAACGTCCTGACTTTC. It translates to CASSPLVGLAQLGANVLTF.

This clone has just one count. The genes are TRBV7-3 and TRBJ2-3, with a tentative D call TRBD2 (6 bases). Germline V gives CDR1 SGHTA, CDR2 FQGTGA. The CDR3 length is 14 residues. V lost 3 bases to trimming and J lost 2 bases, with 9 bases between them. In DNA, the CDR3 is TGTGCCAGCAGCTTCGGGACTGACACAGATACGCAGTATTTT. Its translation is CASSFGTDTDTQYF. Variable domain in full (rest from reference TRBV7-3 and TRBJ2-3): GAGVSQTPSNKVTEKGKYVELRCDPISGHTALYWYRQSLGQGPEFLIYFQGTGAADDSGLPNDRFFAVRPEGSVSTLKIQRTERGDSAVYLCASSFGTDTDTQYFGPGTRLTVL.

The V and J genes are TRBV7-6 and TRBJ2-1, with 10 nucleotides matching TRBD2. This CDR3 contains 15 residues. CDR1 and CDR2 from the germline V gene are SGHVS and FNYEAQ. The V gene end was trimmed by 10 bases and the J gene end by 3 bases; junction bases not matched to a gene: 9. In DNA form, the CDR3 reads TGTGCCACTACGATAGCGGGAGGTAGCTACAATGAGCAGTTCTTC. It encodes CATTIAGGSYNEQFF.

The chain combines TRBV5-1 with TRBJ2-2; D may be TRBD2 (6 bases). Germline values: CDR1 SGHRS, CDR2 YFSETQ. The ends were cut back, 4 bases at V and 5 bases at J, with 15 bases in the middle. This CDR3 comprises 15 residues. The CDR3 loop is CASSPGHGGTGELFF. The DNA of the CDR3 is TGCGCCAGCAGCCCGGGGCACGGAGGGACCGGGGAGCTGTTTTTT.

The J gene is TRBJ2-1, the V gene TRBV5-6, with TRBD2 matching over 10 bases. Germline V gene data show CDR1 as SGHDT and CDR2 as YYEEEE. V gave up 1 base and J gave up 8 bases; unmatched junction bases: 6. This CDR3 is 15 amino acids long. CDR3 nucleotides: TGTGCCAGCAGCTTGAGGCTAGCGGGAGTATATGAGCAGTTCTTC. It yields the protein CASSLRLAGVYEQFF.

The chain joins TRBV9 to TRBJ2-7, with 10 nucleotides matching TRBD2. CDR1 is SGDLS and CDR2 is YYNGEE in the germline V gene. V gave up 0 bases and J gave up 8 bases; unmatched junction bases: 5. The CDR3 is 14 residues long. The CDR3 loop reads CASSVAGLADQQYF. CDR3 nucleotide sequence: TGTGCCAGCAGCGTAGCTGGACTAGCGGACCAGCAGTACTTC.

The V and J genes are TRBV2 and TRBJ2-1, with D possibly matching TRBD1 (5 bases). This CDR3 comprises 12 residues. V lost 5 bases to trimming and J lost 15 bases, with 17 bases between them. Germline CDR1 SNHLY, CDR2 FYNNEI. The CDR3 protein is CASSLGANRRFF. CDR3 sequence (DNA): TGTGCCAGCAGTCTTGGGGCGAACCGACGGTTCTTC.

The table lists this clone with a count of one. The chain carries TRBV28 and TRBJ2-7; 7 bases align to TRBD2. J was trimmed by 4 bases and V by 4 bases; bases with no gene match: 10. Germline V lookup: CDR1 MDHEN, CDR2 SYDVKM. This CDR3 is 15 amino acids long. CDR3 DNA sequence: TGTGCCAGCAGTTCCGGCGGGAGCCGAACTTACGAGCAGTACTTC. As protein: CASSSGGSRTYEQYF.

This sequence joins TRBV6-1 and TRBJ2-5; perhaps TRBD2 as D (6 bases). Germline V gene lookup returns CDR1 MNHNS and CDR2 SASEGT. Trimming shortened V by 5 bases and J by 5 bases, and 15 bases separated the two germline ends. The CDR3 runs 14 residues. CDR3 region: CASSTIREVETQYF. For the CDR3, the DNA is TGTGCCAGCAGTACAATCAGGGAGGTCGAGACCCAGTACTTC.